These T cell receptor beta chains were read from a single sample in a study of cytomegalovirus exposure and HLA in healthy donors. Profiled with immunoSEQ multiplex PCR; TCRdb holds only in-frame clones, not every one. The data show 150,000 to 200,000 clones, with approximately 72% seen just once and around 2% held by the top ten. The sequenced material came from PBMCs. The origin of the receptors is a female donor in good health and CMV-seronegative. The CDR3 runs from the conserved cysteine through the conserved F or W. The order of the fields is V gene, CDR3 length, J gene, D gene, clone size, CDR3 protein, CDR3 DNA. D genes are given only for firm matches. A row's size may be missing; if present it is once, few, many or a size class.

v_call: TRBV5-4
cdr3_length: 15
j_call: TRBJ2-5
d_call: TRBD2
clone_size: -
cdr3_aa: CASSEPGRIKETQYF
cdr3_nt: TGTGCCAGCAGCGAACCCGGGAGGATTAAGGAGACCCAGTACTTC

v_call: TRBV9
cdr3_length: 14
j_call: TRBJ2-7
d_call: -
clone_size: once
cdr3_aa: CASSVFPDNYEQYF
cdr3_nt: TGTGCCAGCAGCGTATTTCCCGACAACTACGAGCAGTACTTC

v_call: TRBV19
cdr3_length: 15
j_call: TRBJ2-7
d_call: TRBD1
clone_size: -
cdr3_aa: CASSMTGTSSYEQYF
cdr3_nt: TGTGCCAGTAGTATGACAGGGACCAGCTCCTACGAGCAGTACTTC

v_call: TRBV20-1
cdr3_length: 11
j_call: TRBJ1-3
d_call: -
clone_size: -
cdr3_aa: CSARDMNTIYF
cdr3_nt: TGCAGTGCTAGAGATATGAACACCATATATTTT

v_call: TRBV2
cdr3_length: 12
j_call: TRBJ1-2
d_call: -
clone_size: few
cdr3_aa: CASKSLVSGYTF
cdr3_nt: TGTGCCAGCAAAAGTTTAGTAAGTGGCTACACCTTC

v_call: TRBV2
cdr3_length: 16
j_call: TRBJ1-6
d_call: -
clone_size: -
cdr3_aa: CASRDLESFYNSPLHF
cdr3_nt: TGTGCCAGCCGGGACTTAGAAAGCTTCTATAATTCACCCCTCCACTTT

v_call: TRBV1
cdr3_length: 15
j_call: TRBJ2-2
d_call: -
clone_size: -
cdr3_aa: CTSSRSGRVTGELFF
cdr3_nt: TGCACCAGCAGCCGTAGCGGGAGGGTTACCGGGGAGCTGTTTTTT

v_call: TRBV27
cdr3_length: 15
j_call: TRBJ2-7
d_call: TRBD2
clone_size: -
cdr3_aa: CASNPLAGGPYEQYF
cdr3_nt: TGTGCCAGCAACCCCCTAGCGGGAGGGCCCTACGAGCAGTACTTC

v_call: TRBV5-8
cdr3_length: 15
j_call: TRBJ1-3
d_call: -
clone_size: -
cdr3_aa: CASSQRGGSGNTIYF
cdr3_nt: TGTGCCAGCAGCCAGAGAGGGGGCTCTGGAAACACCATATATTTT

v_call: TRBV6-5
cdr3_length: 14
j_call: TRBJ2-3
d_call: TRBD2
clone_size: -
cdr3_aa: CASMSGGSADTQYF
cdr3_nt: TGTGCCAGCATGAGCGGCGGGAGTGCAGATACGCAGTATTTT

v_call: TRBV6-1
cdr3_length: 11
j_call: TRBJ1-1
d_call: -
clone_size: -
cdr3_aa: CATHIGTEAFF
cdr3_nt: TGTGCCACCCATATCGGCACTGAAGCTTTCTTT

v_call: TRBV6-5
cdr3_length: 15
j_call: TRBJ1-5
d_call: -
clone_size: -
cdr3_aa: CASSYKGDSNQPQHF
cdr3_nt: TGTGCCAGCAGTTACAAGGGAGATAGCAATCAGCCCCAGCATTTT

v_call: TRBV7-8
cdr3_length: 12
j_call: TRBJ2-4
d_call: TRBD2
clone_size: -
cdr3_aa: CASRQAGGIQYF
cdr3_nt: TGTGCCAGCAGACAAGCGGGGGGCATTCAGTACTTC

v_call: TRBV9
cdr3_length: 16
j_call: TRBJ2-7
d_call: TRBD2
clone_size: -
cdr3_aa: CASSPGGTSGAYEQYF
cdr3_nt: TGTGCCAGCAGCCCCGGGGGGACTAGCGGAGCCTACGAGCAGTACTTC

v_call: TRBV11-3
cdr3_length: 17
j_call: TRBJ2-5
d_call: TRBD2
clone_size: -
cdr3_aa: CASSLGLAGSAQESQYF
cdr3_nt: TGTGCCAGCAGTCTCGGACTAGCGGGATCCGCCCAAGAGAGCCAGTACTTC

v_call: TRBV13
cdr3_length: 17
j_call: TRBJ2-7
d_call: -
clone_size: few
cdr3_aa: CASTSWRSEGGSYEQYF
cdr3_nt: TGTGCCAGCACCTCTTGGCGTTCGGAGGGAGGATCCTACGAGCAGTACTTC

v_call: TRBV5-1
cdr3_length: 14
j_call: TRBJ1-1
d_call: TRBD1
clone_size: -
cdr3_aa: CASSPDRGNTEAFF
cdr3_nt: TGCGCCAGCAGCCCGGACAGGGGAAACACTGAAGCTTTCTTT

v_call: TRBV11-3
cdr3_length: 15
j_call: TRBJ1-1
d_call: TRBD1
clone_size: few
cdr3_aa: CASSLGQGANTEAFF
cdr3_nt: TGTGCCAGCAGCCTTGGACAGGGGGCTAACACTGAAGCTTTCTTT

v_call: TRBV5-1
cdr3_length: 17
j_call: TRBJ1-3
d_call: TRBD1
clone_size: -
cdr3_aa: CASSLGGQGARGNTIYF
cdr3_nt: TGCGCCAGCAGCTTGGGGGGACAGGGGGCGCGCGGAAACACCATATATTTT

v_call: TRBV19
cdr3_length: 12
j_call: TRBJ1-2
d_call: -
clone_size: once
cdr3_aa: CASSSAGFGYTF
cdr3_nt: TGTGCCAGTAGTTCAGCAGGGTTCGGCTACACCTTC

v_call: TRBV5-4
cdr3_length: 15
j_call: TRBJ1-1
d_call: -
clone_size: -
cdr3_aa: CASSPGWDLNTEAFF
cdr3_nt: TGTGCCAGCAGCCCGGGATGGGATTTGAACACTGAAGCTTTCTTT

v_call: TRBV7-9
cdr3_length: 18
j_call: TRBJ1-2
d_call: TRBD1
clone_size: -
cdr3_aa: CASSLGRDRGQSGYGYTF
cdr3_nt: TGTGCCAGCAGCTTAGGGCGGGACAGGGGGCAATCTGGCTATGGCTACACCTTC

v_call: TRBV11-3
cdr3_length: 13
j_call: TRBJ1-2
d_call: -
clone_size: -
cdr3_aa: CASSFSGGFGYTF
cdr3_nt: TGTGCCAGCAGCTTCTCGGGGGGGTTTGGCTACACCTTC

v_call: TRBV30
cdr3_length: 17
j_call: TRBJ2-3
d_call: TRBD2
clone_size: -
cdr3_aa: CAWSSRGGPRGPDTQYF
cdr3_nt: TGTGCCTGGAGCTCCCGGGGGGGGCCGCGGGGTCCAGATACGCAGTATTTT

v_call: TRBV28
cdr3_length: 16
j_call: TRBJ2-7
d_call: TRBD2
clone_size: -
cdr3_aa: CASSPPSGLAGLEQYF
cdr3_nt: TGTGCCAGCAGTCCCCCTTCCGGACTAGCGGGGCTCGAGCAGTACTTC

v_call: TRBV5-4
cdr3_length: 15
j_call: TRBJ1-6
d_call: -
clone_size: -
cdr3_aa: CASSRPDSADSPLHF
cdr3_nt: TGTGCCAGCAGCCGCCCCGACAGCGCCGATTCACCCCTCCACTTT

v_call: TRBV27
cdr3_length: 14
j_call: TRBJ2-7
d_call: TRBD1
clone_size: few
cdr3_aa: CASSARQGSYEQYF
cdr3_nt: TGTGCCAGCAGTGCCAGACAGGGGTCCTACGAGCAGTACTTC

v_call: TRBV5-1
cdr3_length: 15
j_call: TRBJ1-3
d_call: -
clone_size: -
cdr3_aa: CASSFGQLSGNTIYF
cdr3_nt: TGCGCCAGCAGTTTTGGACAGCTCTCTGGAAACACCATATATTTT

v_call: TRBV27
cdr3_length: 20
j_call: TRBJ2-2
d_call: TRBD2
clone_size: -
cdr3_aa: CASSLNRGGGTSGIFGELFF
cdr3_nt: TGTGCCAGCAGTTTAAATAGAGGGGGAGGGACTAGCGGGATTTTCGGGGAGCTGTTTTTT

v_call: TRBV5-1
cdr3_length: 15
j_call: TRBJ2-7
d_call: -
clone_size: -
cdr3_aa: CASSLAAGSGYEQYF
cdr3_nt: TGCGCCAGCAGCTTGGCAGCAGGCTCCGGCTACGAGCAGTACTTC

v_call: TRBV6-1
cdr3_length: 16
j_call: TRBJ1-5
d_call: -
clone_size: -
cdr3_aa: CASSGTRSVSNQPQHF
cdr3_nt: TGTGCCAGCAGTGGAACCCGGTCGGTTAGCAATCAGCCCCAGCATTTT

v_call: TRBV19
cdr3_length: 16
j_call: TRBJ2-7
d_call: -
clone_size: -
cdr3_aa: CASSTGQDNWIYEQYF
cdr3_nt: TGTGCCAGTAGTACCGGGCAGGACAATTGGATCTACGAGCAGTACTTC

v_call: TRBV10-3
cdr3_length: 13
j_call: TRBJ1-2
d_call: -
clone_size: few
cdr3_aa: CAISEGQTYGYTF
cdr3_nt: TGTGCCATCAGTGAGGGGCAAACCTATGGCTACACCTTC

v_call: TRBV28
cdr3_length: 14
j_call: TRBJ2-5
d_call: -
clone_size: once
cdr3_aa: CASTPFELQETQYF
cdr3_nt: TGTGCCAGCACCCCCTTTGAACTCCAAGAGACCCAGTACTTC

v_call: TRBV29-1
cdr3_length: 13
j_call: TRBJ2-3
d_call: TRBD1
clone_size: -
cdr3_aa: CSVVWYSGGTQYF
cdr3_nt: TGCAGCGTTGTCTGGTATTCAGGGGGAACGCAGTATTTT